The source of this TCR beta chain is a study of blood T cells in healthy people across ages. Study findings and constraints: Both naive CD4+ cell counts and diversity were greater in long-lived donors than in aged donors.

This CDR3 comprises 13 residues. V was trimmed by 1 base and J by 3 bases, leaving 7 bases between them. Per germline, CDR1 SGHRS and CDR2 YFSETQ. Combining a sample-barcoded 5' primer with a J-beta primer mix, a second PCR ran for 7 to 11 cycles. One entry per CDR3 protein, called by TCRdb with MiXCR from the 5' RACE reads. Among 2 million or so distinct CDR3 sequences listed, around 50% were seen once. No fewer than 6 micrograms of total RNA were isolated from every sample. This clonotype has a handful of counts. Its matching antigen is unknown. The specimen was blood. This sequence was found in a woman aged 40 to 50 in good health. The chain employs TRBV5-1 and TRBJ1-2; D is uncertain. The CDR3 DNA sequence: TGCGCCAGCAGCTTGCTCCAGGACTATGGCTACACCTTC. Amino acids: CASSLLQDYGYTF.